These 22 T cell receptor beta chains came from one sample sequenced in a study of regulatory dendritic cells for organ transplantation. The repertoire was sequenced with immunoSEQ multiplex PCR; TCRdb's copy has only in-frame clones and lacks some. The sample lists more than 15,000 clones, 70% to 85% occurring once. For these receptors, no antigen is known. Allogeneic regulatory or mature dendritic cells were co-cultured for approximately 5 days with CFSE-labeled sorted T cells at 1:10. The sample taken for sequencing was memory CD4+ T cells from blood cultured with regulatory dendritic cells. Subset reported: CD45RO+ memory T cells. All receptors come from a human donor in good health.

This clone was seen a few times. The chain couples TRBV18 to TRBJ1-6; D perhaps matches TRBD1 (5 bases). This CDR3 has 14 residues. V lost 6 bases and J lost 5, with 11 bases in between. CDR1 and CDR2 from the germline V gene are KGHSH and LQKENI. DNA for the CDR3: TGTGCCAGCTCGCTGACAGAAAATAATTCACCCCTCCACTTT. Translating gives CASSLTENNSPLHF. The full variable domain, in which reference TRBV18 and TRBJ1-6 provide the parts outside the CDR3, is NAGVMQNPRHLVRRRGQEARLRCSPMKGHSHVYWYRQLPEEGLKFMVYLQKENIIDESGMPKERFSAEFPKEGPSILRIQQVVRGDSAAYFCASSLTENNSPLHFGNGTRLTVT.

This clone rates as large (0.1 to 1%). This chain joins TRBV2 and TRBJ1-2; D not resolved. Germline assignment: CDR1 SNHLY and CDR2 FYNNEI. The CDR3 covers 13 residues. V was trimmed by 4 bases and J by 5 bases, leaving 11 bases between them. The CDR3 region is CASSVVSEYGYTF. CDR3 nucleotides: TGTGCCAGCAGTGTTGTCTCAGAGTATGGCTACACCTTC. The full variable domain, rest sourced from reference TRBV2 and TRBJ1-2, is EPEVTQTPSHQVTQMGQEVILRCVPISNHLYFYWYRQILGQKVEFLVSFYNNEISEKSEIFDDQFSVERPDGSNFTLKIRSTKLEDSAMYFCASSVVSEYGYTFGSGTRLTVV.

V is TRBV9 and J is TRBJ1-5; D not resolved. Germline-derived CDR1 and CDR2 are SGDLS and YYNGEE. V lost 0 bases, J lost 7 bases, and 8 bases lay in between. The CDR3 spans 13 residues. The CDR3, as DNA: TGTGCCAGCAGCGTAGGACTAACCCAGCCCCAGCATTTT. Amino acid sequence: CASSVGLTQPQHF.

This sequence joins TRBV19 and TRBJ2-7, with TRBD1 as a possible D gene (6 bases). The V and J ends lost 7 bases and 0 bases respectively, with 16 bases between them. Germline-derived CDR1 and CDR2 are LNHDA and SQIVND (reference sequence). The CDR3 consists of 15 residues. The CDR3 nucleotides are TGTGCCAGTAAGCGCGAGGGGGTGAACTCCTACGAGCAGTACTTC. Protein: CASKREGVNSYEQYF.

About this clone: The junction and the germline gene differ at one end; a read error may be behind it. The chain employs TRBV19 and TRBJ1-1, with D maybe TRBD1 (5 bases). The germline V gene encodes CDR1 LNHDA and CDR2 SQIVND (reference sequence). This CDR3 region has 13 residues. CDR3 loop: CASRQRQLSITRF. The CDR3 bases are TGTGCCAGTCGACAGAGACAGCTGTCGATAACTCGGTTT.

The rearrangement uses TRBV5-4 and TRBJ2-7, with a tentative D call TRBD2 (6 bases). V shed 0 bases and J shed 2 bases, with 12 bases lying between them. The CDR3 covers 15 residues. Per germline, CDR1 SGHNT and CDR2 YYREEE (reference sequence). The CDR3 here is CASSLARGGPYEQYF. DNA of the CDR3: TGTGCCAGCAGCTTGGCGCGGGGCGGCCCCTACGAGCAGTACTTC.

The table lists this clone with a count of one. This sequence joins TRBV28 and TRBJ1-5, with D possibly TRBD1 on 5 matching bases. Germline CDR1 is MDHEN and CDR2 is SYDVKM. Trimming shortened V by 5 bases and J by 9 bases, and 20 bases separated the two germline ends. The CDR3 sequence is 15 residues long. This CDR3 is CASSVPGTRRGPQHF. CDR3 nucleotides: TGTGCCAGCAGTGTCCCCGGGACCCGTCGTGGGCCCCAGCATTTT. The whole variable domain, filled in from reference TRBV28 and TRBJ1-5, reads DVKVTQSSRYLVKRTGEKVFLECVQDMDHENMFWYRQDPGLGLRLIYFSYDVKMKEKGDIPEGYSVSREKKERFSLILESASTNQTSMYLCASSVPGTRRGPQHFGDGTRLSIL.

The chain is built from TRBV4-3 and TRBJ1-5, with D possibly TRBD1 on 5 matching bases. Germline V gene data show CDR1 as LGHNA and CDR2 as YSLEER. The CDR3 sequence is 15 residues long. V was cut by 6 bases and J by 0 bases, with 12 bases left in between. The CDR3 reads CASSPGGNSNQPQHF. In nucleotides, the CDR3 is TGCGCCAGCAGTCCGGGGGGAAATAGCAATCAGCCCCAGCATTTT.

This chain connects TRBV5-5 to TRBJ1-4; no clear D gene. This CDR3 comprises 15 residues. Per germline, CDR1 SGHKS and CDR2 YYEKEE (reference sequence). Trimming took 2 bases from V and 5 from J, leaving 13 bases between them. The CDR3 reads CASSFFLGSNEKLFF. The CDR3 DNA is TGTGCCAGCAGCTTTTTCCTGGGTTCCAATGAAAAACTGTTTTTT.

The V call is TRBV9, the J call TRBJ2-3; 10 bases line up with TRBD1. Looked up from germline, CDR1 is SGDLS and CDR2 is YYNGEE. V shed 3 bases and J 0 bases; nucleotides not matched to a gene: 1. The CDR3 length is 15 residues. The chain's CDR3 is CASSGQGASTDTQYF. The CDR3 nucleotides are TGTGCCAGCAGCGGACAGGGGGCGAGCACAGATACGCAGTATTTT.

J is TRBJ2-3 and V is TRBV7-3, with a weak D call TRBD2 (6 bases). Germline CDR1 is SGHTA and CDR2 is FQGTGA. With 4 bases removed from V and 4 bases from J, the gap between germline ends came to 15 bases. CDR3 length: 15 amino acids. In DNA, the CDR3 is TGTGCCAGCAGCTCAAGCGGGCATGGGGCAGATACGCAGTATTTT. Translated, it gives CASSSSGHGADTQYF.

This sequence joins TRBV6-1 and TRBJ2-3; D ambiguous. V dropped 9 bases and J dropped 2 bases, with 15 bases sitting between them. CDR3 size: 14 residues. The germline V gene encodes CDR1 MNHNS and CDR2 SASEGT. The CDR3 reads CASATLTSTDTQYF. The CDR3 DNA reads TGTGCCAGTGCTACACTGACTTCCACAGATACGCAGTATTTT.

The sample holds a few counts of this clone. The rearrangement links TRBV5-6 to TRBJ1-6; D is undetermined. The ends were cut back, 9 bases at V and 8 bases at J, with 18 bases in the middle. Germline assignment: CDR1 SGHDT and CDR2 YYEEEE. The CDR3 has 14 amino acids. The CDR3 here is CATSVWRTYSPLHF. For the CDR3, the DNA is TGTGCCACCAGTGTATGGCGGACTTATTCACCCCTCCACTTT. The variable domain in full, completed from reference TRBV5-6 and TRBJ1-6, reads DAGVTQSPTHLIKTRGQQVTLRCSPKSGHDTVSWYQQALGQGPQFIFQYYEEEERQRGNFPDRFSGHQFPNYSSELNVNALLLGDSALYLCATSVWRTYSPLHFGNGTRLTVT.

The CDR3 loop is CASTPTGWDTGELFF. The CDR3 coding sequence is TGTGCCAGCACCCCAACGGGATGGGACACCGGGGAGCTGTTTTTT. The genes are TRBV6-5 and TRBJ2-2, with D possibly being TRBD2 (5 bases). The CDR3 sequence is 15 residues long. V lost 7 bases to trimming and J lost 3 bases, with 15 bases between them. The germline CDR1 and CDR2 sequences are MNHEY and SVGAGI.

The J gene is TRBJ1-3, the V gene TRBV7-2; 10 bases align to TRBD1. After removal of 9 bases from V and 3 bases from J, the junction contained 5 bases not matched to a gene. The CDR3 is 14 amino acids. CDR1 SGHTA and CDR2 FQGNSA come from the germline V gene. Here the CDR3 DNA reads TGTGCCAGTAGACAGGGGGCGGGTGGAAACACCATATATTTT. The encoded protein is CASRQGAGGNTIYF.

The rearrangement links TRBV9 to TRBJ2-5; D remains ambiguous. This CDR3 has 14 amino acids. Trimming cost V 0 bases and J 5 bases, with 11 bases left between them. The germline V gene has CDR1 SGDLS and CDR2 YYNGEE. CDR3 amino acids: CASSVEATRETQYF. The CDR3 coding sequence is TGTGCCAGCAGCGTAGAGGCCACCCGGGAGACCCAGTACTTC.

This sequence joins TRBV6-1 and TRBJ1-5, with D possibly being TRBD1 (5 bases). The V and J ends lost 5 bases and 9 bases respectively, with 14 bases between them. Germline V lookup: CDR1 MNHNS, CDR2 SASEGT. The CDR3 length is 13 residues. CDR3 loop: CASSTDPGAPQHF. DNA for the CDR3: TGTGCCAGCAGTACGGACCCTGGGGCGCCCCAGCATTTT.

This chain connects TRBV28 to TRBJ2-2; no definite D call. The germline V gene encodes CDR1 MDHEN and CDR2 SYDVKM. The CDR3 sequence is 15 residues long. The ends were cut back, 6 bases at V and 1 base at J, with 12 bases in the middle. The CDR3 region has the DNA TGTGCCAGCAGGAAGGAAGCCATGAACACCGGGGAGCTGTTTTTT. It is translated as CASRKEAMNTGELFF.

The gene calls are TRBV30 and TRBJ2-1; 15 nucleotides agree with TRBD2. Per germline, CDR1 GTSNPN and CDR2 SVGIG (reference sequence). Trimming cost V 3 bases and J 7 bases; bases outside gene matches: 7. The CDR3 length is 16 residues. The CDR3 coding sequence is TGTGCCTGGAGGGGACGGACTAGCGGGAGGGGGAATGAGCAGTTCTTC. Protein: CAWRGRTSGRGNEQFF.

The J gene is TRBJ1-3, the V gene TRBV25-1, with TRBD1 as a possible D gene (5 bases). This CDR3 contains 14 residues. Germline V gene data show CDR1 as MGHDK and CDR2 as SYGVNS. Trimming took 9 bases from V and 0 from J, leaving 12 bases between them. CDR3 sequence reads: CARGRGYSGNTIYF. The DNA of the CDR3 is TGTGCCAGGGGGCGAGGGTACTCTGGAAACACCATATATTTT.

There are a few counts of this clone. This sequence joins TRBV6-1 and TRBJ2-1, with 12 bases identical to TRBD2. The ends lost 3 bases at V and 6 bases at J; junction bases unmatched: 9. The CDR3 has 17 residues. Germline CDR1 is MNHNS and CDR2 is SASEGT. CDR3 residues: CASSDLLAGGPFNEQFF. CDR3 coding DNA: TGTGCCAGCAGTGACCTCCTAGCGGGGGGGCCTTTCAATGAGCAGTTCTTC.

The CDR3 region has the DNA TGTGCCACTCTCCCCATGGGGGAGAGCACAGATACGCAGTATTTT. Its translation is CATLPMGESTDTQYF. The chain combines TRBV28 with TRBJ2-3; D tentatively fits TRBD1 or TRBD2 (5 bases each). The V end was cut by 10 bases, the J end by 0 bases, with 17 bases between. This CDR3 is 15 amino acids long. From germline, CDR1 is MDHEN and CDR2 SYDVKM.